This T cell receptor (beta chain) was identified during a study of blood T cells in healthy people across ages. Findings and caveats of the study: Possibly, changes in expanded clonotypes were confounded because donor CMV status was unknown.

Primed by a sample-barcoded 5' primer and a J-beta primer mix, a second PCR proceeded for about 6 to 11 cycles. Every cDNA molecule bore a tag from a template-switch adaptor containing 12 random nucleotides. TCRdb re-called the 5' RACE reads with MiXCR, one entry per CDR3 protein. The sample holds hundreds of thousands of distinct CDR3 sequences, around 43% seen once. Those donating, healthy Caucasian individuals from Russia, were aged about 6 to 100. In each sample, at least 6.5 million PBMCs were isolated. The CDR3 has 18 amino acids. J gave up 4 bases and V 5 bases, and 11 bases lay outside the gene matches. Concerning this clonotype: Its cognate antigen is unknown.

This TCR came from a man in his 60s in good health. V is TRBV12-3 or TRBV12-4 and J is TRBJ2-5; 15 bases are a match to TRBD2. The sequenced sample consisted of blood. As DNA, the CDR3 is TGTGCCAGCAGTCCCGGGACTAGCGGGGGGCCTTCGGGAGAGACCCAGTACTTC. Its protein is CASSPGTSGGPSGETQYF.